This T cell receptor (beta chain) was recovered during a study of OX40 agonist ivuxolimab in advanced cancers. Findings and caveats of the study: With doses of 0.1 to 3.0 mg/kg, CD4+ and CD8+ blood T cells had undergone clonal expansion by week 6.

This clone occurred many times. The antigen remains undetermined. The data were produced by immunoSEQ multiplex PCR, yet TCRdb's version contains in-frame clones alone and is incomplete. This repertoire shows around 16,000 clones, about 81% found once; its top ten account for 41%. This TCR derives from an adult with an advanced solid tumor such as melanoma, head and neck, liver or kidney cancer. The starting material was CD4+ or CD8+ T cells sorted from blood, obtained in a trial of the OX40 agonist ivuxolimab.

In nucleotides, the CDR3 is TGTGCCAGCAGTGAAGAAGGGGGGTTCTCCCATGAAGCTTTCTTT. The encoded protein is CASSEEGGFSHEAFF. The chain recombines TRBV2 with TRBJ1-1, with D tentatively TRBD1 (6 bases). The CDR3 consists of 15 residues. V lost 1 base and J lost 7, with 16 bases in between. Germline V CDR1 and CDR2: SNHLY, FYNNEI.